Below are 15 T cell receptor beta chains sequenced from a single sample in a study of T cells in Graves' hyperthyroidism and ophthalmopathy (dated by TCRdb to about 2019). Libraries were constructed by multiplex PCR. The instrument given in TCRdb is Illumina HiSeq 2000. The TCR beta CDR3 regions were amplified from RNA transcripts. For the first round of RT-PCR on the TCR CDR3, the HTBI primer set was used together with the Qiagen OneStep RT-PCR kit. Using fastp at Q25 and MiXCR, TCRdb reprocessed the public reads and kept productive beta chains. All rows with the same CDR3 protein become a single entry with the most common DNA and genes. The sample table shows about 270,000 distinct CDR3 sequences, and 20% to 25% are seen once. Around 60% of the sample belongs to the ten largest clones. Sequences were obtained from blood. Receptor source: a man aged 30 to 45 with Graves' ophthalmopathy.

The V and J genes are TRBV6-2 or TRBV6-3 and TRBJ1-6; 7 bases fit TRBD1. The trim removed 5 bases at V and 7 bases at J, leaving 5 bases unmatched. This CDR3 is built from 14 residues. The germline V gene encodes CDR1 MNHEY and CDR2 SVGEGT. The CDR3 bases are TGTGCCAGCAGTCGACAGGGTCTGAATTCACCCCTCCACTTT. This sequence encodes CASSRQGLNSPLHF.

The V gene is TRBV29-1, the J gene TRBJ1-5; TRBD1 matches at 8 bases. Unmatched junction bases numbered 11, after V lost 7 bases and J lost 6 bases. The CDR3 spans 14 residues. Germline V gene lookup returns CDR1 SQVTM and CDR2 ANQGSEA. CDR3 sequence: CSETTGEASQPQHF. Written as DNA, the CDR3 is TGCAGCGAAACGACAGGGGAGGCTAGTCAGCCCCAGCATTTT.

At least ten counts were recorded for this clonotype. The chain combines TRBV12-3 or TRBV12-4 with TRBJ2-7; TRBD2 matches 12 bases. V shed 6 bases, J shed 5 bases, and the junction held 2 bases outside the gene matches. This CDR3 region has 13 residues. The CDR3 is CASRRLAGDEQYF. DNA of the CDR3: TGTGCCAGCAGGCGACTAGCGGGAGACGAGCAGTACTTC.

In its sample, this clonotype was seen a few times. The chain couples TRBV7-8 to TRBJ2-2, with TRBD2 matching 12 bases. Germline CDR1 reads SGHVS; CDR2 reads FQNEAQ. Losses at the gene ends were 6 bases for V and 2 bases for J; bases not matched to a gene: 7. The CDR3 runs to 17 residues. CDR3 bases: TGTGCCAGCAGTTTAACTAGCGGGAGGCCTAACACCGGGGAGCTGTTTTTT. It encodes CASSLTSGRPNTGELFF.

This clonotype came up many times. The rearrangement links TRBV28 to TRBJ2-7; TRBD2 matches 10 bases. Germline CDR1 is MDHEN and CDR2 is SYDVKM. V shed 5 bases, J shed 2 bases, and the junction held 12 bases outside the gene matches. The CDR3 is 17 residues long. CDR3 sequence: CASSIGGGTSETYEQYF. In DNA form, the CDR3 reads TGTGCCAGCAGTATCGGTGGGGGGACTAGCGAAACCTACGAGCAGTACTTC.

In its sample, this clonotype was seen many times. The chain employs TRBV12-3 or TRBV12-4 and TRBJ1-6, with D unresolved. The CDR3 sequence is 13 residues long. Trimming removed 6 bases at V and 7 bases at J, with 10 bases between. The CDR3 DNA is TGTGCCAGCAGGGTCAGCAAAAATTCACCCCTCCACTTT. Amino acid sequence: CASRVSKNSPLHF.

The rearrangement joins TRBV19 to TRBJ1-5, with 10 nucleotides matching TRBD1. J lost 0 bases, V lost 5 bases, and 13 bases had no gene match. This CDR3 comprises 19 residues. Germline V gene data show CDR1 as LNHDA and CDR2 as SQIVND (reference sequence). The CDR3 nucleotides are TGTGCCAGTAGTTCCCGACAGGGGGCCTTGGGGTATAGCAATCAGCCCCAGCATTTT. Translating it yields CASSSRQGALGYSNQPQHF.

There are many counts of this clonotype. The chain employs TRBV5-1 and TRBJ2-1; TRBD2 matches 10 bases. The CDR3 runs 13 residues. Trimming removed 7 bases from V and 9 bases from J; junction bases left unmatched: 7. Germline V lookup: CDR1 SGHRS, CDR2 YFSETQ. In DNA, the CDR3 is TGCGCCAGCCAGCGGGAGGGCCGGGGTGAGCAGTTCTTC. Its translation is CASQREGRGEQFF.

This chain joins TRBV19 and TRBJ1-3; D is unresolved. V lost 3 bases and J 0 bases, leaving 12 bases between the germline ends. The CDR3 is made up of 16 amino acids. The germline gives CDR1 LNHDA, CDR2 SQIVND (reference sequence). This CDR3 is CASSIGSLGSGNTIYF. Written as DNA, the CDR3 is TGTGCCAGTAGTATCGGCAGTCTAGGCTCTGGAAACACCATATATTTT.

The chain is built from TRBV11-1 and TRBJ2-6; the match to TRBD2 covers 7 bases. The CDR3 runs 16 residues. Losses at the gene ends were 5 bases for V and 4 bases for J; bases not matched to a gene: 8. Germline assignment: CDR1 SGHAT and CDR2 FQDESV (reference sequence). The CDR3 DNA is TGTGCCAGCAGCCCGGGGGGACTATCCGGGGCCAACGTCCTGACTTTC. Translated, it gives CASSPGGLSGANVLTF.

The V gene is TRBV6-5, the J gene TRBJ2-5; D is tentatively TRBD1 or TRBD2 (5 bases each). V lost 2 bases and J 2 bases, leaving 12 bases between the germline ends. This CDR3 region has 15 residues. The germline gives CDR1 MNHEY, CDR2 SVGAGI. CDR3 sequence: CASSYEGTTQETQYF. DNA for the CDR3: TGTGCCAGCAGTTACGAAGGGACGACACAAGAGACCCAGTACTTC.

This clonotype appeared a few times. The rearrangement joins TRBV20-1 to TRBJ1-2; D remains unclear. Trimming took 2 bases from V and 2 from J, leaving 9 bases between them. Germline V lookup: CDR1 DFQATT, CDR2 SNEGSKA (reference sequence). The CDR3 runs to 13 residues. CDR3: CSARHTTNYGYTF. CDR3 bases: TGCAGTGCTAGACACACCACGAACTATGGCTACACCTTC.

The CDR3 protein is CASSWGGGAFF. The CDR3 DNA reads as TGCGCCAGCAGCTGGGGGGGGGGAGCTTTCTTT. The rearrangement joins TRBV5-1 to TRBJ2-2; tentatively, D is TRBD1 (5 bases). The better agreement between TRBJ1-1 and the DNA end casts doubt on the J call. Germline V gene lookup returns CDR1 SGHRS and CDR2 YFSETQ. This CDR3 is built from 11 residues.

The CDR3 sequence is CASSYLPFIGTEYNEQFF. In nucleotides, the CDR3 is TGTGCCAGCAGTTACCTCCCCTTTATCGGGACGGAATACAATGAGCAGTTCTTC. The chain carries TRBV7-9 and TRBJ2-1; D assignment may be TRBD1 or TRBD2 (5 bases each). This CDR3 is 18 amino acids long. Trimming shortened V by 6 bases and J by 4 bases, and 25 bases separated the two germline ends. The V gene's germline CDR1 is SEHNR and CDR2 FQNEAQ (reference sequence). Drawing the rest from reference TRBV7-9 and TRBJ2-1, the complete variable domain is DTGVSQNPRHKITKRGQNVTFRCDPISEHNRLYWYRQTLGQGPEFLTYFQNEAQLEKSRLLSDRFSAERPKGSFSTLEIQRTEQGDSAMYLCASSYLPFIGTEYNEQFFGPGTRLTVL.

This clonotype has a handful of counts. This chain links TRBV5-1 with TRBJ1-1, with TRBD1 matching 8 bases. This CDR3 has 15 amino acids. After removal of 1 base from V and 0 bases from J, the junction contained 2 bases not matched to a gene. Germline values: CDR1 SGHRS, CDR2 YFSETQ. The CDR3 DNA sequence: TGCGCCAGCAGCTTGCGGACAGGGCTGAACACTGAAGCTTTCTTT. It encodes CASSLRTGLNTEAFF. The complete variable domain, with remaining parts taken from reference TRBV5-1 and TRBJ1-1, reads KAGVTQTPRYLIKTRGQQVTLSCSPISGHRSVSWYQQTPGQGLQFLFEYFSETQRNKGNFPGRFSGRQFSNSRSEMNVSTLELGDSALYLCASSLRTGLNTEAFFGQGTRLTVV.